The 4 T cell receptor beta chains presented below share a single source sample, sequenced in a study of regulatory T cells in long-lasting Graves disease. Arm-PCR of CDR3 regions with iRepertoire HTBI primers generated TCR beta libraries. MiXCR, applied by TCRdb to the multiplex PCR reads, yields one record per CDR3 protein. The table records more than 350,000 distinct CDR3 sequences, about 15% of them present only once. The time point here: newly diagnosed GD, antithyroid drugs for less than 3 months. Making the TCR library involved RNA that had been extracted from PBMCs. The same specimen was also included in a second study, on T cells in Graves' hyperthyroidism and ophthalmopathy.

Here the sequenced sample was peripheral blood mononuclear cells (PBMCs), taken at new diagnosis, from a patient treated with antithyroid drugs. Receptors originate from a woman aged 25 to 39 with Graves disease.

This clonotype appeared many times. The chain uses TRBV5-5 and TRBJ1-2; D is unresolved. The V gene lost 0 bases and the J gene lost 12 bases, with 15 bases spanning the gap. CDR1 and CDR2 (germline): SGHKS, YYEKEE (reference sequence). The CDR3 length is 13 residues. The CDR3 loop reads CASSLAAERIHTF. The CDR3 DNA is TGTGCCAGCAGCTTGGCGGCAGAACGTATCCACACCTTC.

This clonotype showed up many times. V gene TRBV24-1 combines with J gene TRBJ2-1; 8 positions agree with TRBD2. V gave up 10 bases and J gave up 2 bases; unmatched junction bases: 6. This CDR3 region has 14 residues. Germline-derived CDR1 and CDR2 are KGHDR and SFDVKD. The CDR3 DNA reads as TGTGCCACGGGAAGCGGGAGTGCCTACAATGAGCAGTTCTTC. Its translation is CATGSGSAYNEQFF.

Many counts were recorded for this clonotype. V and J are TRBV5-1 and TRBJ2-3; 7 bases map to TRBD1. Trimming cost V 3 bases and J 7 bases; bases outside gene matches: 11. Germline-derived CDR1 and CDR2 are SGHRS and YFSETQ. The CDR3 spans 15 residues. The CDR3 is CASSSQTGKLNTQYF. The CDR3 region has the DNA TGCGCCAGCAGCTCGCAGACAGGGAAATTAAATACGCAGTATTTT.

Notes on this clonotype: Possible read error: a much larger clone is one base away. This chain connects TRBV12-3 or TRBV12-4 to TRBJ2-7; 7 positions agree with TRBD1. CDR3 length equals 15 residues. Losses at the gene ends were 6 bases for V and 7 bases for J; bases not matched to a gene: 15. The CDR3 protein is CASRGSRDRDNEQYF. Written as DNA, the CDR3 is TGTGCCAGCAGAGGTTCCCGGGACAGAGACAATGAGCAGTACTTC.